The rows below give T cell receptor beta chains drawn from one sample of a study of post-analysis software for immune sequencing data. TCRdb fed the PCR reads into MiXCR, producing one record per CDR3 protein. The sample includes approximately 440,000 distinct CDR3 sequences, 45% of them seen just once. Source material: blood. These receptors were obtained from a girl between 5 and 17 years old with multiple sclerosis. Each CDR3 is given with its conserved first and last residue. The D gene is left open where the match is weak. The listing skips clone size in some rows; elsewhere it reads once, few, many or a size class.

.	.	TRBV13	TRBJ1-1	CASSLVDRLNTEAFF	TGTGCCAGCAGCTTAGTTGACAGGCTGAACACTGAAGCTTTCTTT
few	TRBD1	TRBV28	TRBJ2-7	CASSFTGTGPYEQYF	TGTGCCAGCAGTTTCACCGGGACAGGACCCTACGAGCAGTACTTC
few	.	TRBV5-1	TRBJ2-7	CASSQGTASIYEQYF	TGCGCCAGCAGCCAGGGGACTGCATCCATCTACGAGCAGTACTTC
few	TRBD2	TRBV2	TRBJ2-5	CASSPGLAVETQYF	TGTGCCAGCAGCCCGGGACTAGCAGTGGAGACCCAGTACTTC
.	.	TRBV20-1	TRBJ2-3	CSAPWGGRTDTQYF	TGCAGTGCTCCCTGGGGGGGCAGGACAGATACGCAGTATTTT
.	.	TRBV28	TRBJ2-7	CASSFSVAFTYEQYF	TGTGCCAGCAGTTTCTCGGTAGCGTTTACCTACGAGCAGTACTTC
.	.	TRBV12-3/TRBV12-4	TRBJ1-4	CASSRAPGEKLFF	TGTGCCAGCAGCCGGGCGCCCGGGGAAAAACTGTTTTTT
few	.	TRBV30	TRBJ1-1	CAWSEGVNTEAFF	TGTGCCTGGTCTGAGGGGGTGAACACTGAAGCTTTCTTT
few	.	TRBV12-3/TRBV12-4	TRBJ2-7	CASSFRQYEQYF	TGTGCCAGCAGTTTCCGACAGTACGAGCAGTACTTC
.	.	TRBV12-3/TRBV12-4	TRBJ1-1	CASTPSPGGTEAFF	TGTGCCAGCACCCCCTCACCGGGAGGCACTGAAGCTTTCTTT